This T cell receptor (beta chain) is drawn from a study of cytomegalovirus exposure and HLA in healthy donors. The sample holds one count of this clone. Its antigen remains unknown. Findings of the study overall: Rare sequences made up most TCRs, while some public TCRs were found in many donors. The study recorded 160 or so TCR beta chains that were cytomegalovirus-associated. Specific recognition of CMV antigens was confirmed in vitro for three chains (all CMV-associated).

The assay was immunoSEQ multiplex PCR, and TCRdb's table has in-frame clones only and misses some. The sample shows some 170,000 clones, just under 90% of them seen only once. The sequencing sample was made of PBMCs. This sequence was found in a woman between 18 and 29 years old in good health and CMV-seropositive.

CDR3 DNA sequence: TGTGCCAGCAGCTTGGTTGGGGGACAGGCGATGTACGAGCAGTACTTC. It is translated as CASSLVGGQAMYEQYF. V usage is TRBV5-4 and J usage is TRBJ2-7; TRBD1 matches 8 bases. Trimming took 0 bases from V and 4 from J; bases not matched to a gene: 9. The CDR3 runs 16 residues. Germline V gene sequence: CDR1 SGHNT, CDR2 YYREEE (reference sequence).